The 3 T cell receptor beta chains presented below share a single source sample, sequenced in a study of T cell responses to AZD1222 COVID-19 vaccine. Profiled with immunoSEQ multiplex PCR; TCRdb holds only in-frame clones, not every one. This sample has some 150,000 clones, with around 93% found just once. Material: peripheral blood, obtained on day 0 of AZD1222 vaccination. Every receptor here comes from an adult in good health.

The gene calls are TRBV6-5 and TRBJ1-1; maybe TRBD1 (5 bases). Trimming pared 6 bases from V and 2 bases from J, leaving 10 bases between. The CDR3 has 13 amino acids. CDR1 is MNHEY and CDR2 is SVGAGI in the germline V gene. The CDR3 region has the DNA TGTGCCAGCAGCCGCAGGGTAAACACTGAAGCTTTCTTT. This translates into CASSRRVNTEAFF.

V gene TRBV14 combines with J gene TRBJ2-7; TRBD1 matches at 8 bases. This CDR3 contains 13 residues. Germline CDR1 and CDR2: SGHDN and FVKESK. The V segment lost 1 base and the J segment 5 bases; nucleotides outside the gene matches: 1. This CDR3 is CASSQGTGNEQYF. In DNA form, the CDR3 reads TGTGCCAGCAGCCAAGGGACAGGGAACGAGCAGTACTTC.

V usage is TRBV7-8 and J usage is TRBJ2-3; D is uncertain. Trimming took 5 bases from V and 2 from J, leaving 11 bases between them. The CDR3 is 14 amino acids. CDR1 is SGHVS and CDR2 is FQNEAQ in the germline V gene. CDR3 coding DNA: TGTGCCAGCAGCGGAACAGAGATCACAGATACGCAGTATTTT. Translating gives CASSGTEITDTQYF.